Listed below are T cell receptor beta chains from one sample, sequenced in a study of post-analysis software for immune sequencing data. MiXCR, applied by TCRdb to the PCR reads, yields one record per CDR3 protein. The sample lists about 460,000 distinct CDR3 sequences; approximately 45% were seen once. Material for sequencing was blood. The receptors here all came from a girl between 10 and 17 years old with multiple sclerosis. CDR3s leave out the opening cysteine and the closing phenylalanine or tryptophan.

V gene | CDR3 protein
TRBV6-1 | ASTGQGSRDTQY
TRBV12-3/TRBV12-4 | ASTIGQGNEKLF
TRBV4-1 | ASSQETGLDSYEQY
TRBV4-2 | ASSQDRGTSGRGNEQF
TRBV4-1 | ASTEDNYGYT
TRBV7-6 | ASRSPGLAGGETQY
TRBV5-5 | ASSLALSSYDEQF
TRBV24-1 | ATGDRRYQETQY
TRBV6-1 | ASSEGTGSDEQF
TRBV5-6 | ASSLHLGGNQPQH
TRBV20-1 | SARSLAGNNEQF
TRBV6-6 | ASSYGGGEQY
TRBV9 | ASSGEAGTYNEQF
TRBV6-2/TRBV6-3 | ASSWHPLAYEQF
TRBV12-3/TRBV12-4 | ASIFGSGNLPYNEQY
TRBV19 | ASGTTDTQY
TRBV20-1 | SARHAGSTDTQY
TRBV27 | ASSTPGAPSMNTEAF
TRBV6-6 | ASSYQGRVYEQY
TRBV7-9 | ASSLGQHEQY
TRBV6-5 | ASKDAGLAGSEQY
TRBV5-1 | ASTFRDPNTGELF
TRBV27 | ATSGGAYNEQF
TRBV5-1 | ASSWEDRGVKAF
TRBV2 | AIMRSGADEQY
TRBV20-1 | STYTGYNEQF
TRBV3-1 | ASSHSTSGQETQY
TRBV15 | ATGDLNWGRSTDTQY
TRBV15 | ATSRDSYEQY
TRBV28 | ASSPGTGWNQPQH
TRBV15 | ATSREWGQGDTQY
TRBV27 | ASGSGLDYEQY
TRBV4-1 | ASSQERGKETQY
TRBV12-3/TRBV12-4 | ASSLFYTGVGSADTQY
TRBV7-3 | ASSPPGPYSYNEQF
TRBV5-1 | ASSLQDRNYGYT
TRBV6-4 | ASSGSKVGVQF
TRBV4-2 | ASSTPGTSPMETQY
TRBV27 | ASSPRVREKLF
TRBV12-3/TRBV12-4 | ASSLGDQDTQY
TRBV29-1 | SVGQGNEKLF